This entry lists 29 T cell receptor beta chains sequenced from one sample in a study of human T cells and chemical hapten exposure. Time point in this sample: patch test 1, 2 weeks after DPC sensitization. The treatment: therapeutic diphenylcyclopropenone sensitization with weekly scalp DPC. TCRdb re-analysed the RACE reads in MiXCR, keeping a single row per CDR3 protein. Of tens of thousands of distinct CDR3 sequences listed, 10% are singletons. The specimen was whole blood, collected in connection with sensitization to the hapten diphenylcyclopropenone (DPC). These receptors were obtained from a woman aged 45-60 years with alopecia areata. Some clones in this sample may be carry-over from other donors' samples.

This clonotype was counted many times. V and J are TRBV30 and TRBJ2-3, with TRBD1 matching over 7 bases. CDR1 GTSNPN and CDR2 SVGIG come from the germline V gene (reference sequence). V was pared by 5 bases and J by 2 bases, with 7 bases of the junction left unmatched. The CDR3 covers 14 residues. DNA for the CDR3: TGTGCCTGGGGACCGGGACAGATCACAGATACGCAGTATTTT. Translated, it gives CAWGPGQITDTQYF.

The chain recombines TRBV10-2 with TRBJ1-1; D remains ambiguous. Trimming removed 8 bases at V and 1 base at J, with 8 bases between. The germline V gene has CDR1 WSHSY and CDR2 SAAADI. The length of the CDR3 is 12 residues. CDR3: CASGPRNTEAFF. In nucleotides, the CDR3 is TGCGCCAGCGGACCCAGGAACACTGAAGCTTTCTTT.

The CDR3 DNA sequence: TGTGCCAGCAGTCCCAGGACAGTGACCCAAGAGACCCAGTACTTC. It translates to CASSPRTVTQETQYF. The chain carries TRBV6-1 and TRBJ2-5; TRBD1 is a possible D gene (6 bases). Germline-derived CDR1 and CDR2 are MNHNS and SASEGT. The ends were cut back, 5 bases at V and 1 base at J, with 14 bases in the middle. This CDR3 contains 15 residues.

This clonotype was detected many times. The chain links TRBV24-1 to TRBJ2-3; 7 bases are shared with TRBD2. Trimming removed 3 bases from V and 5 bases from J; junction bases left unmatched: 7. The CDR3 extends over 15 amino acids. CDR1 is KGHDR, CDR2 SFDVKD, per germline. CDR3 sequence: CATSDALGRGDTQYF. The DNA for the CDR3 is TGTGCCACCAGTGATGCCCTGGGGAGGGGAGATACGCAGTATTTT.

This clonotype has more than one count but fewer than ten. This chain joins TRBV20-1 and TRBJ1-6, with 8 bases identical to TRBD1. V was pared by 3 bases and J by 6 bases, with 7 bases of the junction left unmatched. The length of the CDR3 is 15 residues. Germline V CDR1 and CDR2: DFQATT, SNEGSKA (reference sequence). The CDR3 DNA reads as TGCAGTGCTAGCGCGAGACAGGGGATTAATTCACCCCTCCACTTT. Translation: CSASARQGINSPLHF.

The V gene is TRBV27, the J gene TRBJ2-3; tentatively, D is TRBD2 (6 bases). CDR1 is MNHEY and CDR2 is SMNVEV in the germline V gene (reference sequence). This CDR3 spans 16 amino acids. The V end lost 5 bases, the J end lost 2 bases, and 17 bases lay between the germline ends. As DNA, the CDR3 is TGTGCCAGCAGTCCCCCACGGAGCGGGCCCACAGATACGCAGTATTTT. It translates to CASSPPRSGPTDTQYF.

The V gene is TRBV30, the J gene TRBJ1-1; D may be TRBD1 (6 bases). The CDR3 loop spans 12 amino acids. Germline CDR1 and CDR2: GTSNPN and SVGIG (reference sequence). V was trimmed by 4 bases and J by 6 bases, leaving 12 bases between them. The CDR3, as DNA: TGTGCCTGGACCCCTGGGACACCTGAAGCTTTCTTT. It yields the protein CAWTPGTPEAFF.

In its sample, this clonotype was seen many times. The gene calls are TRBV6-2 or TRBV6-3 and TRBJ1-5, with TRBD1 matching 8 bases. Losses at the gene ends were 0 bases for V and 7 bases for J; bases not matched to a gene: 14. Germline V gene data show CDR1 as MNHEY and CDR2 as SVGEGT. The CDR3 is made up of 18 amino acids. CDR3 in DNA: TGTGCCAGCAGTTACTCCTCAGGGGCAGGGGGCTTCAGGCAGCCCCAGCATTTT. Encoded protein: CASSYSSGAGGFRQPQHF.

In DNA, the CDR3 is TGTGCCAGCAGCCAACCGTCAGCGGGAAGATACGAGCAGTACTTC. Its protein is CASSQPSAGRYEQYF. The genes are TRBV3-1 and TRBJ2-7, with 7 bases lining up with TRBD2. The CDR3 loop spans 15 amino acids. Germline lookup yields CDR1 LGHDT and CDR2 YNNKEL (reference sequence). Trimming cost V 2 bases and J 4 bases; bases outside gene matches: 8.

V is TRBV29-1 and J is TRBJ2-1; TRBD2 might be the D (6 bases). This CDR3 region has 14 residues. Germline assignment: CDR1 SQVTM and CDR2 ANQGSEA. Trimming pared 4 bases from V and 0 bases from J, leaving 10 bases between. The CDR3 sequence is CSVAIGSSYNEQFF. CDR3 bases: TGCAGCGTTGCTATCGGGAGCTCCTACAATGAGCAGTTCTTC.

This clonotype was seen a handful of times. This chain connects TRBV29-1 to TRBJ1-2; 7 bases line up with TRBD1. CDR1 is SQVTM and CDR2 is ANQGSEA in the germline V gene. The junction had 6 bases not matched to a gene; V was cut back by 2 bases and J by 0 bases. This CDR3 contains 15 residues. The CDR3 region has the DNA TGCAGCGTTGAATTCCGGGACAGCGCTAACTATGGCTACACCTTC. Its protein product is CSVEFRDSANYGYTF.

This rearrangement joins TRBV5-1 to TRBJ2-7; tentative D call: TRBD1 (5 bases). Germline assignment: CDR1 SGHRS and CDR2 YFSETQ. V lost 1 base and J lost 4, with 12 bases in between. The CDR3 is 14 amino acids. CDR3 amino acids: CASSLQAGLYEQYF. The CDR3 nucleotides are TGCGCCAGCAGCTTGCAAGCAGGGCTTTACGAGCAGTACTTC.

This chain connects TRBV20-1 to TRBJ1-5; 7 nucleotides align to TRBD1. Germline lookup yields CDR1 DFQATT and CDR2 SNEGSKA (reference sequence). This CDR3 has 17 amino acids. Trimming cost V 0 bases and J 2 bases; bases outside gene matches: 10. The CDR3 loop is CSARDNNRGGGNQPQHF. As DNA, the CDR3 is TGCAGTGCTAGAGATAATAACAGGGGCGGAGGCAATCAGCCCCAGCATTTT.

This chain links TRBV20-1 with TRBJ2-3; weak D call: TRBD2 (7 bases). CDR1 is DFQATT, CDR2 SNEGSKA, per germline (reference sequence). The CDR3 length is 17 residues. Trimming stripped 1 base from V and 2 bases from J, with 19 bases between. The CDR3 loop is CSARGRAGARNTDTQYF. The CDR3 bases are TGCAGTGCTAGAGGGAGGGCGGGGGCGCGAAACACAGATACGCAGTATTTT.

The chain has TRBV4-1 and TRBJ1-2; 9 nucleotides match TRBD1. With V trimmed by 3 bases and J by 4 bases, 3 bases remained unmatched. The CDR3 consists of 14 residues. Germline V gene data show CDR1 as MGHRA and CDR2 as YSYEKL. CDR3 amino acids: CASSHPGQGYGYTF. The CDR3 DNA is TGCGCCAGCAGCCACCCGGGACAGGGCTATGGCTACACCTTC.

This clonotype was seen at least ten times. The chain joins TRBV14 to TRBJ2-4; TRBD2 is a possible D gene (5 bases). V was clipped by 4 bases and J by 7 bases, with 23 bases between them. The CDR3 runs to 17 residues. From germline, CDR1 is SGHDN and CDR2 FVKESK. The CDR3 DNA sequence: TGTGCCAGCAGCCGCGAGGGAAGAGCCCGGAGATCGAACATTCAGTACTTC. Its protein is CASSREGRARRSNIQYF. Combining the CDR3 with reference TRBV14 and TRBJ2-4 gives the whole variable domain EAGVTQFPSHSVIEKGQTVTLRCDPISGHDNLYWYRRVMGKEIKFLLHFVKESKQDESGMPNNRFLAERTGGTYSTLKVQPAELEDSGVYFCASSREGRARRSNIQYFGAGTRLSVL.

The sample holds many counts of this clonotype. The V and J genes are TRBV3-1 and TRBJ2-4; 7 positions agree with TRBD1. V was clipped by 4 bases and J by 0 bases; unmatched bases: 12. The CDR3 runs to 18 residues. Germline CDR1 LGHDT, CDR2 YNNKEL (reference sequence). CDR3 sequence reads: CASSPYGTERLAKNIQYF. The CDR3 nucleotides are TGTGCCAGCAGCCCTTACGGGACAGAAAGACTAGCCAAAAACATTCAGTACTTC.

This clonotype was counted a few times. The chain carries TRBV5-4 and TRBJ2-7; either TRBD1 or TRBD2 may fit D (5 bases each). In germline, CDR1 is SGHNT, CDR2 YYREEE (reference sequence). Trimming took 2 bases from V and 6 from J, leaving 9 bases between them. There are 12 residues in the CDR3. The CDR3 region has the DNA TGTGCCAGCAGCTTACCAGGGACCGAGCAGTACTTC. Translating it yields CASSLPGTEQYF.

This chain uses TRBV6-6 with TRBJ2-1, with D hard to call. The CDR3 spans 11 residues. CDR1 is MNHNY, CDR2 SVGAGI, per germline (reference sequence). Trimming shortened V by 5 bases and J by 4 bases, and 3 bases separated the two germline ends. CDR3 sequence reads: CASSTYNEQFF. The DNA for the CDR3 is TGTGCCAGCAGTACTTACAATGAGCAGTTCTTC.

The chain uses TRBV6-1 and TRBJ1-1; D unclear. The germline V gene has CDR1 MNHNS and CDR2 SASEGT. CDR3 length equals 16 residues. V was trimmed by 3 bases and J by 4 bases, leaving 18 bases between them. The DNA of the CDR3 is TGTGCCAGCAGTGATGGGGTTATGGGCATGAGCACTGAAGCTTTCTTT. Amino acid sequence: CASSDGVMGMSTEAFF.

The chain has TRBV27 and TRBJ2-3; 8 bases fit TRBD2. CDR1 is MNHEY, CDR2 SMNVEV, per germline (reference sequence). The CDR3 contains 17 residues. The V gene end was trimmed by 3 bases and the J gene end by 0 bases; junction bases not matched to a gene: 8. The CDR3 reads CASSFRSSGVSTDTQYF. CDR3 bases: TGTGCCAGCAGTTTTAGGAGTAGCGGGGTTAGCACAGATACGCAGTATTTT.

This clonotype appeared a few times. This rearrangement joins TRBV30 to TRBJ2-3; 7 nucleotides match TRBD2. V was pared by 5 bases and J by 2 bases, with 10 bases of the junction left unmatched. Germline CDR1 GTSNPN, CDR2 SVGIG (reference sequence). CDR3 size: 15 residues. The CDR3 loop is CAWASGRGNTDTQYF. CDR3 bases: TGTGCCTGGGCCTCCGGGCGGGGGAACACAGATACGCAGTATTTT.

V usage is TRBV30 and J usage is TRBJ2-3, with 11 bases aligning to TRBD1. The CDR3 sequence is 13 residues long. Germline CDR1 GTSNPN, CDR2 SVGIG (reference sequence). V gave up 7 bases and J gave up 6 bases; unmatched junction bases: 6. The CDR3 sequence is CASWGQGVDTQYF. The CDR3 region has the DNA TGTGCCTCCTGGGGACAGGGGGTTGATACGCAGTATTTT.

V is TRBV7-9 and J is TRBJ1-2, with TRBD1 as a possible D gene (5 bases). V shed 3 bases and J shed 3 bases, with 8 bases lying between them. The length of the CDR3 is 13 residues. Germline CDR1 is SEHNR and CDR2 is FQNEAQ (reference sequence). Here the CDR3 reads CASSLGTDYGYTF. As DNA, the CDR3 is TGTGCCAGCAGCTTGGGGACGGACTATGGCTACACCTTC.

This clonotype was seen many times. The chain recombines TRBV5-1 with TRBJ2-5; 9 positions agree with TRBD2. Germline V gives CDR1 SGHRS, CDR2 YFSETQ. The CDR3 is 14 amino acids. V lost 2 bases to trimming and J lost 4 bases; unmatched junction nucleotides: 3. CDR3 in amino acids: CASSFGGRGETQYF. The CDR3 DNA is TGCGCCAGCAGCTTCGGCGGGAGGGGAGAGACCCAGTACTTC. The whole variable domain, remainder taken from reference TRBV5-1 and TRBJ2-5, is KAGVTQTPRYLIKTRGQQVTLSCSPISGHRSVSWYQQTPGQGLQFLFEYFSETQRNKGNFPGRFSGRQFSNSRSEMNVSTLELGDSALYLCASSFGGRGETQYFGPGTRLLVL.

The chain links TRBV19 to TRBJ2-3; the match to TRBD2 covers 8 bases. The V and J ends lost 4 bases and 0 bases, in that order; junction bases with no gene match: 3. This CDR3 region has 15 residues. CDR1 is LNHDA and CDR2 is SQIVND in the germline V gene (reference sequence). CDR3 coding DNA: TGTGCCAGTAGTAGACTAGCGACTAGCACAGATACGCAGTATTTT. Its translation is CASSRLATSTDTQYF. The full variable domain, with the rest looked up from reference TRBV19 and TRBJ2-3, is DGGITQSPKYLFRKEGQNVTLSCEQNLNHDAMYWYRQDPGQGLRLIYYSQIVNDFQKGDIAEGYSVSREKKESFPLTVTSAQKNPTAFYLCASSRLATSTDTQYFGPGTRLTVL.

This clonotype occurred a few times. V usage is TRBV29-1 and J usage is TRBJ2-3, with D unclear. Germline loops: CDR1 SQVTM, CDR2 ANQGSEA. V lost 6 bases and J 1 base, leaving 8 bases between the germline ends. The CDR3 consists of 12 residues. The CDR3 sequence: CSVDPGTDTQYF. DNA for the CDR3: TGCAGCGTCGACCCAGGCACAGATACGCAGTATTTT.

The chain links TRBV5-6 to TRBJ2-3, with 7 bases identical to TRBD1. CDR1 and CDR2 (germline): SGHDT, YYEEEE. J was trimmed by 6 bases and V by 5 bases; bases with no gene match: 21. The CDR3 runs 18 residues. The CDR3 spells CASSLPPNRGFPSDTQYF. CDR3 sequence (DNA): TGTGCCAGCAGTCTTCCCCCCAACAGGGGATTCCCTTCGGATACGCAGTATTTT. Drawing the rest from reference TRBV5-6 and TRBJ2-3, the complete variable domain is DAGVTQSPTHLIKTRGQQVTLRCSPKSGHDTVSWYQQALGQGPQFIFQYYEEEERQRGNFPDRFSGHQFPNYSSELNVNALLLGDSALYLCASSLPPNRGFPSDTQYFGPGTRLTVL.

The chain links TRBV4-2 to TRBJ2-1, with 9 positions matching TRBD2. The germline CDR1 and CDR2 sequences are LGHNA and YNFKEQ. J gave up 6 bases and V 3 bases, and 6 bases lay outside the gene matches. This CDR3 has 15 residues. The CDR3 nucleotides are TGTGCCAGCAGCCAGGACCGACTAGCGGCCAATGAGCAGTTCTTC. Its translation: CASSQDRLAANEQFF.